This T cell receptor (beta chain) was identified in a study of blood T cell repertoires in COVID-19. Study information: COVID-19 samples from acute and convalescent phases originated in the United States, Italy and Spain. From T cells, B-cell-depleted T cells, or PBMCs came the material, which was cDNA or gDNA.

Here immunoSEQ multiplex PCR was the method, and the copy in TCRdb shows in-frame clones only, minus some. This table holds about 200,000 clones, about 83% found once. Exposed enrollees had met someone with a PCR-confirmed or clinician-diagnosed COVID-19 case at some point within the 2 weeks before study entry. Germline values: CDR1 SNHLY, CDR2 FYNNEI. This CDR3 has 13 residues. Trimming left V 7 bases short and J 4 bases short, with 11 bases between. This sequence originates from a woman in her twenties or thirties who had been exposed to COVID-19. Material for sequencing was PBMCs or T cells enriched from blood (not recorded which). The J gene is TRBJ2-1, the V gene TRBV2; D is uncertain. CDR3 sequence: CASNSVPYNEQFF. CDR3 sequence (DNA): TGTGCCAGCAACTCGGTCCCATACAATGAGCAGTTCTTC.